What follows are 3 T cell receptor beta chains derived from one specimen sequenced in a study of identical twins (dated by TCRdb to 2016 to 2018). Library preparation employed 5' RACE. The sample was run on an Illumina HiSeq 2000. TCRdb reprocessing: public reads trimmed at Q25 with fastp, clones called with MiXCR, in-frame beta chains kept. All rows with the same CDR3 protein become a single entry with the most common DNA and genes. This sample lists 100,000 to 110,000 distinct CDR3 sequences; under 6.5% were detected once. Over 9.5% of the sample comes from the top ten. Sequenced: memory T cells sorted from blood. This specimen's cell subset or site label, interpreted: CD45RO+ enriched T cells. The receptors stem from a woman aged 45-59 years in good health.

This chain joins TRBV18 and TRBJ1-2; TRBD1 is a possible D gene (6 bases). The CDR3 totals 14 residues. The V end lost 6 bases, the J end lost 8 bases, and 19 bases lay between the germline ends. Per germline, CDR1 KGHSH and CDR2 LQKENI. CDR3 loop: CASSLKGQGLGYTF. DNA of the CDR3: TGTGCCAGCTCCCTCAAAGGGCAGGGGCTCGGCTACACCTTC.

This clonotype was recorded many times. The chain has TRBV6-2 or TRBV6-3 and TRBJ2-7, with a weak D call TRBD2 (5 bases). The CDR3 contains 18 residues. The V and J ends lost 0 bases and 2 bases respectively, with 20 bases between them. CDR1 and CDR2 (germline): MNHEY, SVGEGT. The CDR3 sequence: CASSYSIAIGDYTYEQYF. The DNA for the CDR3 is TGTGCCAGCAGTTACTCGATCGCTATAGGCGACTATACCTACGAGCAGTACTTC.

CDR3 sequence (DNA): TGTGCCAGCAGCCCTCCTTCCTTAGCGGGACCCCTCACCGGGGAGCTGTTTTTT. Translating gives CASSPPSLAGPLTGELFF. V usage is TRBV3-1 and J usage is TRBJ2-2, with 8 bases fitting TRBD2. Per germline, CDR1 LGHDT and CDR2 YNNKEL (reference sequence). The CDR3 runs 18 residues. V dropped 4 bases and J dropped 4; count of bases not matched to a gene: 14.